These 11 T cell receptor beta chains were all obtained from the same sample, sequenced in a study of monozygotic twins with inflammatory bowel disease. TCRdb reprocessed the 5' RACE reads; each CDR3 protein has one entry and no DNA is given. Its table lists roughly 140,000 distinct CDR3 sequences. The sequencing input was blood. These receptors were taken from a human donor with ulcerative colitis or Crohn's disease, or a healthy co-twin of an affected twin (not recorded which).

The chain combines TRBV5-1 with TRBJ2-2; the D call from TCRdb, TRBD1, cannot be confirmed without DNA. Germline lookup yields CDR1 SGHRS and CDR2 YFSETQ. The CDR3 spans 14 residues. CDR3 protein: CASSNQWGPGELFF.

V usage is TRBV9 and J usage is TRBJ2-7; TCRdb reports TRBD1, a call that lacks DNA to check it against. Germline lookup yields CDR1 SGDLS and CDR2 YYNGEE. The CDR3 runs to 15 residues. CDR3 protein: CASSVGARSTYEQYF.

This sequence joins TRBV10-3 and TRBJ1-1; without DNA, the TCRdb call of TRBD1 cannot be checked. The CDR3 extends over 18 amino acids. Germline CDR1 is ENHRY and CDR2 is SYGVKD. The CDR3 sequence is CAISESGTALNWNTEAFF.

The gene calls are TRBV4-1 and TRBJ2-5; TCRdb gives TRBD2 as the D gene, but with no DNA this cannot be confirmed. Per the germline V gene, CDR1 is MGHRA and CDR2 is YSYEKL. The CDR3 sequence is 16 residues long. CDR3 in amino acids: CASSLVPGRVEETQYF.

The chain carries TRBV5-1 and TRBJ2-5; without DNA, the TCRdb call of TRBD1 cannot be checked. Germline CDR1 is SGHRS and CDR2 is YFSETQ. The CDR3 contains 14 residues. The CDR3 protein is CASRTRAGGETQYF.

The rearrangement joins TRBV6-1 to TRBJ1-2; TCRdb selects TRBD1, and the lack of DNA leaves this call unchecked. The CDR3 sequence is 14 residues long. Germline loops: CDR1 MNHNS, CDR2 SASEGT. Here the CDR3 reads CASKNGAGGYGYTF.

CDR3 region: CASSSDSSGNTIYF. The chain uses TRBV5-1 and TRBJ1-3. Germline V gives CDR1 SGHRS, CDR2 YFSETQ. The CDR3 is 14 residues long.

The J gene is TRBJ2-1, the V gene TRBV12-3 or TRBV12-4; TCRdb's D gene call, TRBD2, goes unchecked for lack of DNA. The CDR3 has 15 amino acids. The CDR3 reads CASRTLAGSYNEQFF.

This chain uses TRBV5-1 with TRBJ2-7; TCRdb indicates TRBD1, and absent DNA this call remains unverified. The CDR3 extends over 16 amino acids. Germline lookup yields CDR1 SGHRS and CDR2 YFSETQ. The CDR3 sequence is CASSLARQNVPLEQYF.

V gene TRBV20-1 combines with J gene TRBJ2-3; TCRdb calls TRBD2, which cannot be checked without DNA. Germline CDR1 reads DFQATT; CDR2 reads SNEGSKA (reference sequence). The CDR3 spans 11 residues. The CDR3 sequence is CSARTSDTQYF.

V and J are TRBV7-9 and TRBJ2-1; the TCRdb call, TRBD1, lacks DNA for checking. CDR3 length: 16 amino acids. CDR1 and CDR2 (germline): SEHNR, FQNEAQ (reference sequence). CDR3: CASSYEQGSSYNEQFF. The full variable domain, in which reference TRBV7-9 and TRBJ2-1 provide the parts outside the CDR3, is DTGVSQNPRHKITKRGQNVTFRCDPISEHNRLYWYRQTLGQGPEFLTYFQNEAQLEKSRLLSDRFSAERPKGSFSTLEIQRTEQGDSAMYLCASSYEQGSSYNEQFFGPGTRLTVL.